The 15 T cell receptor beta chains below all came from one sample that was sequenced in a study of OX40 agonist ivuxolimab in advanced cancers. Sequencing was performed with immunoSEQ multiplex PCR; in TCRdb, only in-frame clones are kept and a portion is missing. The sample has around 86,000 clones; about four fifths are singletons. Sample: CD4+ or CD8+ T cells sorted from blood, taken in a trial of the OX40 agonist ivuxolimab. The receptors were sampled from an adult with an advanced solid tumor such as melanoma, head and neck, liver or kidney cancer.

In the case of this clone: This CDR3 is also generated by other DNA sequences in the sample. V usage is TRBV18 and J usage is TRBJ1-1, with D maybe TRBD1 (6 bases). The CDR3 spans 18 residues. The V end lost 0 bases, the J end lost 0 bases, and 17 bases lay between the germline ends. The germline gives CDR1 KGHSH, CDR2 LQKENI. CDR3 loop: CASSPPGQPPTMNTEAFF. Here the CDR3 DNA reads TGTGCCAGCTCACCACCGGGACAACCTCCCACCATGAACACTGAAGCTTTCTTT.

The chain employs TRBV10-3 and TRBJ1-3; TRBD1 might be the D (5 bases). The ends were cut back, 3 bases at V and 8 bases at J, with 23 bases in the middle. The CDR3 has 17 residues. The germline gives CDR1 ENHRY, CDR2 SYGVKD. CDR3 region: CAISERDSALLGDTIYF. Here the CDR3 DNA reads TGTGCCATCAGTGAACGGGACTCCGCTCTGTTAGGAGACACCATATATTTT.

This chain links TRBV7-3 with TRBJ2-1; 13 bases line up with TRBD2. Trimming at V came to 5 bases and at J to 10 bases, leaving 8 bases not matched to a gene. The CDR3 totals 15 residues. CDR1 and CDR2 from the germline V gene are SGHTA and FQGTGA. The CDR3 region is CASSRTGTSGEEQFF. The CDR3 DNA reads as TGTGCCAGCAGCCGTACCGGGACTAGCGGGGAAGAGCAGTTCTTC.

CDR3 coding DNA: TGTGCCAGCAGCATTCGGACAGGGAGGAATCAGCCCCAGCATTTT. The encoded protein is CASSIRTGRNQPQHF. This chain joins TRBV7-8 and TRBJ1-5; the match to TRBD1 covers 8 bases. The length of the CDR3 is 15 residues. Germline-derived CDR1 and CDR2 are SGHVS and FQNEAQ. V gave up 5 bases and J gave up 4 bases; unmatched junction bases: 7.

CDR3 coding DNA: TGTGCCAGCATGGCCAGGGGTGACACCGGGGAGCTGTTTTTT. Encoded protein: CASMARGDTGELFF. The chain has TRBV28 and TRBJ2-2; perhaps TRBD1 as D (6 bases). The germline V and J ends were trimmed by 7 bases and 3 bases, with 12 bases remaining between them. The CDR3 spans 14 residues. Germline lookup yields CDR1 MDHEN and CDR2 SYDVKM.

The V and J genes are TRBV5-4 and TRBJ1-2; 12 bases fit TRBD1. This CDR3 has 14 amino acids. Losses at the gene ends were 4 bases for V and 5 bases for J; bases not matched to a gene: 3. Per germline, CDR1 SGHNT and CDR2 YYREEE (reference sequence). The DNA for the CDR3 is TGTGCCAGCAGCCAGGGACAGGGGGCGTATGGCTACACCTTC. Encoded protein: CASSQGQGAYGYTF.

There are a few counts of this clone. The CDR3 region has the DNA TGTGCCAGCAGTTTGAGAGGGACAGTTAGCAATCAGCCCCAGCATTTT. This translates into CASSLRGTVSNQPQHF. The V and J genes are TRBV28 and TRBJ1-5, with 7 positions matching TRBD1. Germline loops: CDR1 MDHEN, CDR2 SYDVKM. The CDR3 consists of 16 residues. V shed 3 bases, J shed 0 bases, and the junction held 5 bases outside the gene matches.

The chain couples TRBV28 to TRBJ2-7, with D maybe TRBD1 (5 bases). This CDR3 is 16 amino acids long. Germline loops: CDR1 MDHEN, CDR2 SYDVKM. With 4 bases removed from V and 7 bases from J, the gap between germline ends came to 23 bases. The CDR3 sequence: CASSSINLVWQGEQYV. CDR3 coding DNA: TGTGCCAGCAGTTCCATTAATTTAGTGTGGCAGGGTGAGCAGTACGTC.

V and J are TRBV7-3 and TRBJ2-3; unclear D gene. There are 16 residues in the CDR3. The germline V gene has CDR1 SGHTA and CDR2 FQGTGA. V lost 0 bases and J 4 bases, leaving 14 bases between the germline ends. CDR3 nucleotides: TGTGCCAGCAGCTTAACTGGGCCCTCCGGCGCAGATACGCAGTATTTT. Translated, it gives CASSLTGPSGADTQYF.

The V and J genes are TRBV11-2 and TRBJ2-3; TRBD1 agrees at 9 bases. CDR1 SGHAT and CDR2 FQNNGV come from the germline V gene. This CDR3 has 16 residues. The trim removed 5 bases at V and 3 bases at J, leaving 9 bases unmatched. The CDR3 sequence: CASSVTGGAKTDTQYF. The CDR3, as DNA: TGTGCCAGCAGCGTAACAGGGGGCGCTAAAACAGATACGCAGTATTTT.

V and J are TRBV9 and TRBJ2-5; 8 nucleotides match TRBD2. The CDR3 spans 15 residues. Germline V gene sequence: CDR1 SGDLS, CDR2 YYNGEE. Losses at the gene ends were 0 bases for V and 1 base for J; bases not matched to a gene: 2. The CDR3 coding sequence is TGTGCCAGCAGCGTAGGTAGCGGGGTCCAAGAGACCCAGTACTTC. It specifies CASSVGSGVQETQYF. Looking up the rest from reference TRBV9 and TRBJ2-5 gives the full variable domain: DSGVTQTPKHLITATGQRVTLRCSPRSGDLSVYWYQQSLDQGLQFLIQYYNGEERAKGNILERFSAQQFPDLHSELNLSSLELGDSALYFCASSVGSGVQETQYFGPGTRLLVL.

This chain connects TRBV28 to TRBJ1-5; D is unresolved. The CDR3 sequence is 16 residues long. Germline V lookup: CDR1 MDHEN, CDR2 SYDVKM. Between the trimmed V and J ends, which lost 3 bases and 1 base, there was a span of 13 bases. The CDR3, as DNA: TGTGCCAGCAGTTTGCATGGGCTTAGAAGCAATCAGCCCCAGCATTTT. It encodes CASSLHGLRSNQPQHF.

The chain couples TRBV28 to TRBJ1-1, with D maybe TRBD1 (6 bases). The CDR3 sequence is 15 residues long. The germline CDR1 and CDR2 sequences are MDHEN and SYDVKM. V was clipped by 0 bases and J by 6 bases, with 14 bases between them. CDR3 protein: CASSLWGADGSEAFF. The CDR3 region has the DNA TGTGCCAGCAGTTTATGGGGGGCGGATGGCTCTGAAGCTTTCTTT. The entire variable domain, with the rest obtained from reference TRBV28 and TRBJ1-1, is as follows: DVKVTQSSRYLVKRTGEKVFLECVQDMDHENMFWYRQDPGLGLRLIYFSYDVKMKEKGDIPEGYSVSREKKERFSLILESASTNQTSMYLCASSLWGADGSEAFFGQGTRLTVV.

The chain uses TRBV18 and TRBJ1-1; TRBD1 matches 8 bases. CDR3 length: 13 residues. The trim removed 6 bases at V and 4 bases at J, leaving 4 bases unmatched. CDR1 and CDR2 from the germline V gene are KGHSH and LQKENI. The CDR3 nucleotides are TGTGCCAGCTCCAACAGGGGGAGCACTGAAGCTTTCTTT. Translation: CASSNRGSTEAFF.

The rearrangement links TRBV7-9 to TRBJ2-5; D is uncertain. V gave up 5 bases and J gave up 4 bases, with 8 bases separating them. The CDR3 has 12 residues. The germline V gene encodes CDR1 SEHNR and CDR2 FQNEAQ (reference sequence). CDR3 amino acids: CASSTEPETQYF. The CDR3 coding sequence is TGTGCCAGCAGCACCGAACCAGAGACCCAGTACTTC.